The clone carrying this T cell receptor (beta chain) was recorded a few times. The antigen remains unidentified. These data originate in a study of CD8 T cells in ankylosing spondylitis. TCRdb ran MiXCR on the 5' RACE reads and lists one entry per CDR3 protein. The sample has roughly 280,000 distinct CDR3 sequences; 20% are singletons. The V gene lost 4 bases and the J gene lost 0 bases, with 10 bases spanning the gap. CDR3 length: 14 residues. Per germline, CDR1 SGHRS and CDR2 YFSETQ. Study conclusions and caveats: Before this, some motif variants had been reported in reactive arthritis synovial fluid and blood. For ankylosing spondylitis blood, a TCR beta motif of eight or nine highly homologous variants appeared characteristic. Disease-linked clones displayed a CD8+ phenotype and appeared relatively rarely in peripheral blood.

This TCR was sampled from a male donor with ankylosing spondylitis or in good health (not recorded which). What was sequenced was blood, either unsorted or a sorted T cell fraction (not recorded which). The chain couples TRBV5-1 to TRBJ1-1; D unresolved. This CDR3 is CASSPLGVNTEAFF. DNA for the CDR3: TGCGCCAGCAGCCCCCTCGGGGTGAACACTGAAGCTTTCTTT.